This T cell receptor beta chain was identified during a study of shared clonotypes between healthy human individuals. Study-level findings and limits: The study drew on few donors, limiting represented genetic and exposure-history diversity.

Sequencing used immunoSEQ multiplex PCR; TCRdb keeps in-frame clones, though not all of them. Here the sample spans fewer than 600,000 clones, roughly three quarters being singletons. On this clone: Its antigen is as yet unknown.

The V and J ends lost 8 bases and 4 bases respectively, with 15 bases between them. The CDR3 loop spans 14 amino acids. Looked up from germline, CDR1 is MDHEN and CDR2 is SYDVKM. The chain links TRBV28 to TRBJ1-5; a weak D match, TRBD1 (5 bases). The TCR comes from a woman aged 40-49 years in good health. Some clones in this sample may be carry-over from other donors' samples. Sample: PBMCs. For the CDR3, the DNA is TGTGCCAGCGCGGAGACAGCTAAAAATCAGCCCCAGCATTTT. It is translated as CASAETAKNQPQHF.